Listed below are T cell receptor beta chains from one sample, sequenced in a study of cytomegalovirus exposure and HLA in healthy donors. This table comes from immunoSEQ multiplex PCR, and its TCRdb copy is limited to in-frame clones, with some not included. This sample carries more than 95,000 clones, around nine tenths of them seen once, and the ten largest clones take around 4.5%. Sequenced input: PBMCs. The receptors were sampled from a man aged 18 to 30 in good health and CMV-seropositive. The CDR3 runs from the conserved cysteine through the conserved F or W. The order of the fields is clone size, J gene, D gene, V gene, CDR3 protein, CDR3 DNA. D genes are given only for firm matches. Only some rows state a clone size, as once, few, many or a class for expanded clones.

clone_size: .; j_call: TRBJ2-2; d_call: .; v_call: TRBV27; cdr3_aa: CASSLSLAANTGELFF; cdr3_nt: TGTGCCAGCAGTTTATCGTTGGCCGCGAACACCGGGGAGCTGTTTTTT
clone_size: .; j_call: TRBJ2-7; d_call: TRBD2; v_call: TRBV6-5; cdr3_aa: CASSSPGGAYEQYF; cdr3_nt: TGTGCCAGCAGTTCACCGGGGGGGGCCTACGAGCAGTACTTC
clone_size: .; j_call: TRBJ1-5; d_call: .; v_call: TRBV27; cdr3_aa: CASSYAGGNQPQHF; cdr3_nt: TGTGCCAGCAGTTATGCAGGGGGCAATCAGCCCCAGCATTTT
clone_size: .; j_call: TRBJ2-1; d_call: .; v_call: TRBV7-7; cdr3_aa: CASALRDSSYNEQFF; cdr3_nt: TGTGCTAGCGCCTTGCGGGACAGCTCCTACAATGAGCAGTTCTTC
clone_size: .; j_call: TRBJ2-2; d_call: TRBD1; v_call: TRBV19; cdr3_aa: CTSSAGTGGTGELFF; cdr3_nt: TGTACCAGTAGTGCCGGGACAGGGGGCACCGGGGAGCTGTTTTTT
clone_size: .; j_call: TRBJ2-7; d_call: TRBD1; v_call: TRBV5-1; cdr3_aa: CASSPVHRGAYEQYF; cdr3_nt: TGCGCCAGCAGCCCCGTACACAGGGGTGCCTACGAGCAGTACTTC
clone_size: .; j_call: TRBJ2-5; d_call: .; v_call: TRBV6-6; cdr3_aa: CASSYGAGEETQYF; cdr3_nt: TGTGCCAGCAGTTACGGGGCAGGGGAAGAGACCCAGTACTTC
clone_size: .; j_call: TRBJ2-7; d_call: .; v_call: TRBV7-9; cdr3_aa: CASRPDNSYEQYF; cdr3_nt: TGTGCCAGCAGACCGGACAACTCCTACGAGCAGTACTTC
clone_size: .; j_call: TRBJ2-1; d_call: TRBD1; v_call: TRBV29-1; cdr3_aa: CSVERWDRYNEQFF; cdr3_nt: TGCAGCGTTGAAAGGTGGGACAGGTACAATGAGCAGTTCTTC
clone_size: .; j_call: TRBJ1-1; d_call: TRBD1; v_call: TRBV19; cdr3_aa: CASSMTGATEAFF; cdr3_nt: TGTGCCAGTAGTATGACAGGGGCCACTGAAGCTTTCTTT
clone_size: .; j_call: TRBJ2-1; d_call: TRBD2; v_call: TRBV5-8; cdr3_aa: CASSLQAGLEQFF; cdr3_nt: TGTGCCAGCAGCTTGCAAGCGGGGCTTGAGCAGTTCTTC
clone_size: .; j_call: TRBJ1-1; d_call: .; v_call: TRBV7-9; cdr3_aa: CASSAGRSYRAFF; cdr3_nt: TGTGCCAGCAGCGCCGGGAGGTCTTATCGAGCTTTCTTT
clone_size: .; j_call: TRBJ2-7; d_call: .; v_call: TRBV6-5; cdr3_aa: CASRPEPGHLYEQYF; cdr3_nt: TGTGCCAGCAGACCGGAACCGGGACACCTCTACGAGCAGTACTTC
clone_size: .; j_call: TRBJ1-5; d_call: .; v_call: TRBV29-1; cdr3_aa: CSVVLEGGRGNQPQHF; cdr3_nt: TGCAGCGTTGTTCTAGAGGGAGGTCGGGGCAATCAGCCCCAGCATTTT
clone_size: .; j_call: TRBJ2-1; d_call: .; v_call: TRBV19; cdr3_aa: CASSPLLLTPYNEQFF; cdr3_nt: TGTGCCAGTAGTCCATTGTTACTTACGCCATACAATGAGCAGTTCTTC
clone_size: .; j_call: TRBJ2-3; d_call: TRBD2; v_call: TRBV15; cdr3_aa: CATSRGLAGSTDTQYF; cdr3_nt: TGTGCCACCAGCAGAGGGCTAGCGGGGAGCACAGATACGCAGTATTTT
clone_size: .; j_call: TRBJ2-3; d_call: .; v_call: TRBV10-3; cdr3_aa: CAIATGGSTDTQYF; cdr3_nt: TGTGCCATCGCCACTGGGGGGAGCACAGATACGCAGTATTTT
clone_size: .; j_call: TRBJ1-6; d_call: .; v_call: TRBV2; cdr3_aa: CASTVGGAGGLNSPLHF; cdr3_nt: TGTGCCAGCACCGTTGGCGGGGCAGGCGGACTTAATTCACCCCTCCACTTT
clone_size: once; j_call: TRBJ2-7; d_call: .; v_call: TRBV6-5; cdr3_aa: CASSSPRRAGTYEQYF; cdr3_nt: TGTGCCAGCAGTTCCCCTCGTAGGGCAGGGACCTACGAGCAGTACTTC
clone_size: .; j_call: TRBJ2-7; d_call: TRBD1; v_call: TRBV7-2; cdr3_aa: CASSPRGQGFDEQYF; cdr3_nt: TGTGCCAGCAGCCCGCGGGGACAGGGGTTCGACGAGCAGTACTTC
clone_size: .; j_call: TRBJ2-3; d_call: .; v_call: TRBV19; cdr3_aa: CASRRSGITDTQYF; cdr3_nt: TGTGCCAGTAGGAGATCAGGGATTACAGATACGCAGTATTTT
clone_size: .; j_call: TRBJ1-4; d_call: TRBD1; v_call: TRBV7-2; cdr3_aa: CASSHRGQLNEKLFF; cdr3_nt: TGTGCCAGCAGCCATCGGGGACAGCTAAATGAAAAACTGTTTTTT
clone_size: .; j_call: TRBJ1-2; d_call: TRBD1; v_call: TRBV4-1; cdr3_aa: CASSLSVGRGQGGYGYTF; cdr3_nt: TGCGCCAGCAGCCTTTCTGTTGGCAGGGGGCAAGGCGGCTATGGCTACACCTTC
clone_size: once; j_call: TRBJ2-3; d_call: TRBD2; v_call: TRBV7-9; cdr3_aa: CASSSLGLAGEDTQYF; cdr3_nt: TGTGCCAGCAGCTCATTGGGACTAGCGGGGGAAGATACGCAGTATTTT
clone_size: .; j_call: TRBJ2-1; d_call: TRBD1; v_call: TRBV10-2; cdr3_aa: CASSEPTGTVLFF; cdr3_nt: TGCGCCAGCAGTGAGCCAACCGGGACAGTACTGTTCTTC
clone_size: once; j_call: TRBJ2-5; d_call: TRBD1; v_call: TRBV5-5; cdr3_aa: CASSLIGSGGETQYF; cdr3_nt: TGTGCCAGCAGCTTGATAGGGTCAGGGGGAGAGACCCAGTACTTC
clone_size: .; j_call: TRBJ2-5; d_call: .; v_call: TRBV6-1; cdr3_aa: CASSAPQEIQETQYF; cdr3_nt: TGTGCCAGCAGCGCCCCACAGGAGATACAAGAGACCCAGTACTTC
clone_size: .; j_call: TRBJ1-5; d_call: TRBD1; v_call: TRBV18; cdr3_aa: CASSRGWDQPQHF; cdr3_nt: TGTGCCAGTTCCAGGGGGTGGGATCAGCCCCAGCATTTT
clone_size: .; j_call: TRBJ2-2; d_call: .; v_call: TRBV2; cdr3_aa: CASSEARGGDTGELFF; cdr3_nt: TGTGCCAGCAGTGAAGCGAGGGGCGGGGACACCGGGGAGCTGTTTTTT
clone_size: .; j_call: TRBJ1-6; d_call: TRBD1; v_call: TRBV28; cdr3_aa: CASSSPLTGVTTPLHF; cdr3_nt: TGTGCCAGCAGTTCTCCACTAACAGGGGTAACAACACCCCTCCACTTT
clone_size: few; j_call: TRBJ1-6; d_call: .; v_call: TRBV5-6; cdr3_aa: CASSDSRGGLHLHF; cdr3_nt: TGTGCCAGCAGCGATTCCAGGGGAGGGTTGCACCTCCACTTT
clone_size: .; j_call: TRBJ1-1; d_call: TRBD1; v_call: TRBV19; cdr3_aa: CASSPLDRGVNTEAFF; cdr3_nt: TGTGCCAGTAGTCCGCTTGACAGGGGGGTGAACACTGAAGCTTTCTTT
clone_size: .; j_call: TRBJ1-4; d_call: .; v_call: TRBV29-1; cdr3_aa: CSVEDEGATNEKLFF; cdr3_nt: TGCAGCGTTGAAGATGAGGGCGCAACTAATGAAAAACTGTTTTTT
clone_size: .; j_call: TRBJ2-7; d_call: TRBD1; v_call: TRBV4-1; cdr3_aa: CASSLRTGVAYEQYF; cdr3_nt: TGCGCCAGCAGCCTAAGGACAGGGGTGGCGTACGAGCAGTACTTC
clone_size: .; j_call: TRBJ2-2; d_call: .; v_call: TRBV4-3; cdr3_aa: CASSQVLGELFF; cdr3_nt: TGCGCCAGCAGCCAAGTTCTCGGGGAGCTGTTTTTT
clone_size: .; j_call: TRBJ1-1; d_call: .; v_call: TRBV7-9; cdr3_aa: CASRYGQEAFF; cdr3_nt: TGTGCCAGCAGATACGGACAGGAAGCTTTCTTT
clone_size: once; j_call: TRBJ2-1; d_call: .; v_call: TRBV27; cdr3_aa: CASSLGSSYNEQFF; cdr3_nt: TGTGCCAGCAGTTTGGGGAGCTCCTACAATGAGCAGTTCTTC
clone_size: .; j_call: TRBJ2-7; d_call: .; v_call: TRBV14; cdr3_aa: CASSQLGRASYEQYF; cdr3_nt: TGTGCCAGCAGCCAATTAGGCAGGGCTTCCTACGAGCAGTACTTC
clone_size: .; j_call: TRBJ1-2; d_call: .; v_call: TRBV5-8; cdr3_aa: CASSAQGMKGYTF; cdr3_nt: TGTGCCAGCAGCGCACAGGGCATGAAGGGCTACACCTTC
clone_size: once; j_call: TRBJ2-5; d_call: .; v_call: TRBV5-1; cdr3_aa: CASSLESGRAETQYF; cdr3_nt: TGCGCCAGCAGCTTGGAATCGGGCAGGGCGGAGACCCAGTACTTC
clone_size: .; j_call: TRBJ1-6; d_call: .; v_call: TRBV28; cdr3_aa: CATTPLREGYNSPLHF; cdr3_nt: TGTGCCACGACGCCTCTCCGGGAGGGATATAATTCACCCCTCCACTTT
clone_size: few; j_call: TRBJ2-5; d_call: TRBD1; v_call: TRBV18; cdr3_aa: CASSIRTGTSETQYF; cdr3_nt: TGTGCCAGCTCGATTCGGACAGGGACCTCTGAGACCCAGTACTTC
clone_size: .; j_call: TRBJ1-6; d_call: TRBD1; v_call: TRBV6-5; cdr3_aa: CASTLGDRGNSPLHF; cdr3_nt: TGTGCCAGCACCTTAGGGGACAGGGGGAATTCACCCCTCCACTTT
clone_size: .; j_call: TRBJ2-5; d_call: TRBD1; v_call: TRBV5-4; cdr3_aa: CASSLRQGNRETQYF; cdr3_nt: TGTGCCAGCAGCTTACGACAGGGTAATAGGGAGACCCAGTACTTC
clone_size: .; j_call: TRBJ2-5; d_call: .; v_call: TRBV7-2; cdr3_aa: CASSRQGGETQYF; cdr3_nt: TGTGCCAGCAGCCGTCAGGGGGGAGAGACCCAGTACTTC
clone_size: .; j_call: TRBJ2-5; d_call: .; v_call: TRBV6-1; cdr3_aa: CASSIIQGIQETQYF; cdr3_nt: TGTGCCAGCAGTATCATCCAGGGAATCCAAGAGACCCAGTACTTC
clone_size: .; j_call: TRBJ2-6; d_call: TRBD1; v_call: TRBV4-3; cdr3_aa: CASSQYRTGGFGANVLTF; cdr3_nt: TGCGCCAGCAGCCAATATAGGACAGGGGGTTTTGGGGCCAACGTCCTGACTTTC
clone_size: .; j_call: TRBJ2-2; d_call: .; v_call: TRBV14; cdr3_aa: CASSQEWGLTGELFF; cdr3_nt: TGTGCCAGCAGCCAAGAATGGGGGCTCACCGGGGAGCTGTTTTTT
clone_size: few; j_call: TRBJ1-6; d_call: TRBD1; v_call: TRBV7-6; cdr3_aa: CASSFGTGTNSPLHF; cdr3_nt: TGTGCCAGCAGCTTCGGGACAGGGACGAATTCACCCCTCCACTTT
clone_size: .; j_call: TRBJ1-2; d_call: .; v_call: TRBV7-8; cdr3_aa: CASSSPNYGYTF; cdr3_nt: TGTGCCAGCAGCTCCCCGAACTATGGCTACACCTTC
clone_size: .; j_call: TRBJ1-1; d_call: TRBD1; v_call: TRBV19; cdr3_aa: CASSHRGLRAEAFF; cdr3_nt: TGTGCCAGTAGTCACAGGGGGTTGAGGGCTGAAGCTTTCTTT
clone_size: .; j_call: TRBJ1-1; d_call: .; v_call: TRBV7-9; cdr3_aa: CASTATFTGLTEAFF; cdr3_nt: TGTGCCAGCACCGCAACGTTTACAGGGCTCACTGAAGCTTTCTTT
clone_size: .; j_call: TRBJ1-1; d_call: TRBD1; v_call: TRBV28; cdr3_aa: CASSLSGQGTEAFF; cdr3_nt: TGTGCCAGCAGTTTATCGGGACAGGGGACTGAAGCTTTCTTT
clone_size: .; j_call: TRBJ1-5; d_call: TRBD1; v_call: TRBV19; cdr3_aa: CASERSITGEQPQHF; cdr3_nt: TGTGCCAGTGAGAGATCAATTACAGGGGAACAGCCCCAGCATTTT
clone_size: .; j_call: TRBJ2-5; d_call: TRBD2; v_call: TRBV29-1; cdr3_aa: CSSGGGGMETQYF; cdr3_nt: TGCAGCTCGGGAGGAGGTGGAATGGAGACCCAGTACTTC
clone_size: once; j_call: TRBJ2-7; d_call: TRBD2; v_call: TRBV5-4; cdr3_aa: CASSLWRGASYEQYF; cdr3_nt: TGTGCCAGCAGCTTGTGGCGGGGGGCCTCCTACGAGCAGTACTTC
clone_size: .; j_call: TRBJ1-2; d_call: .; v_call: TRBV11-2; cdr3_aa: CASSLLVDRDYGYTF; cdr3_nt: TGTGCCAGCAGCCTACTTGTCGACAGAGACTATGGCTACACCTTC
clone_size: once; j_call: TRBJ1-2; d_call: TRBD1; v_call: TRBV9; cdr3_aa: CASSDSGGSYGYTF; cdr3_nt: TGTGCCAGCAGCGACTCAGGGGGTAGCTATGGCTACACCTTC